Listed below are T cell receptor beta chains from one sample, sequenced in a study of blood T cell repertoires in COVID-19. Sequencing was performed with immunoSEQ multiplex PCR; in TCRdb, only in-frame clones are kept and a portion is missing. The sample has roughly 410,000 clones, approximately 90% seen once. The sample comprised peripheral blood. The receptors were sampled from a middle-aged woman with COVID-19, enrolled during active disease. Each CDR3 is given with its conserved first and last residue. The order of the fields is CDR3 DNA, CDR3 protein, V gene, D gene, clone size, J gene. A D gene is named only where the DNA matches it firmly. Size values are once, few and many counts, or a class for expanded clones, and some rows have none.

CDR3 DNA: TGTGCCAGCAGCTTGGTGGGGAGCAACTACGAGCAGTACTTC; CDR3 protein: CASSLVGSNYEQYF; V gene: TRBV11-1; D gene: NA; clone size: NA; J gene: TRBJ2-7
CDR3 DNA: TGCAGTGCTAGTATGGCGGGGAGCGACAATCAGCCCCAGCATTTT; CDR3 protein: CSASMAGSDNQPQHF; V gene: TRBV20-1; D gene: NA; clone size: NA; J gene: TRBJ1-5
CDR3 DNA: TGTGCCAGTAGTAAGGCCCGACAGGGCTTCAATCAGCCCCAGCATTTT; CDR3 protein: CASSKARQGFNQPQHF; V gene: TRBV19; D gene: TRBD1; clone size: NA; J gene: TRBJ1-5
CDR3 DNA: TGTGCCAGCAGTCCAGCTGCCTTGGACAGGGCGGAAGGAAACACCATATATTTT; CDR3 protein: CASSPAALDRAEGNTIYF; V gene: TRBV28; D gene: TRBD1; clone size: NA; J gene: TRBJ1-3
CDR3 DNA: TGTGCCAGCAGCTTCGGACGGAGGGTAATCCCTGAAGCTTTCTTT; CDR3 protein: CASSFGRRVIPEAFF; V gene: TRBV6-2/TRBV6-3; D gene: NA; clone size: NA; J gene: TRBJ1-1
CDR3 DNA: TGTGCCAGTAGTATCCGCAGCGGGAGGGCCGGGGATGAGCAGTTCTTC; CDR3 protein: CASSIRSGRAGDEQFF; V gene: TRBV19; D gene: TRBD2; clone size: NA; J gene: TRBJ2-1
CDR3 DNA: TGCAGCTCCCGGGTCGGGAACTATGGCTACACCTTC; CDR3 protein: CSSRVGNYGYTF; V gene: TRBV29-1; D gene: NA; clone size: NA; J gene: TRBJ1-2
CDR3 DNA: TGTGCCACCAGCAGAGATGGGAGGGGAAACTATGGCTACACCTTC; CDR3 protein: CATSRDGRGNYGYTF; V gene: TRBV15; D gene: NA; clone size: NA; J gene: TRBJ1-2
CDR3 DNA: TGCGCCAGCAGCTCCTCGGACAGGGACCCTAATGAAAAACTGTTTTTT; CDR3 protein: CASSSSDRDPNEKLFF; V gene: TRBV5-1; D gene: TRBD1; clone size: NA; J gene: TRBJ1-4
CDR3 DNA: TGTGCCAGCAGCCAACCCGCAGGGGGCGTTTACGAGCAGTACTTC; CDR3 protein: CASSQPAGGVYEQYF; V gene: TRBV3-1/TRBV3-2; D gene: TRBD1; clone size: NA; J gene: TRBJ2-7
CDR3 DNA: TGTGCCATCAGTGAGTCCCTAGCGGGGGCAGATACGCAGTATTTT; CDR3 protein: CAISESLAGADTQYF; V gene: TRBV10-3; D gene: TRBD2; clone size: NA; J gene: TRBJ2-3
CDR3 DNA: TGTGCCAGCAGTTATACCGACAGGAAAGTCTATGGCTACACCTTC; CDR3 protein: CASSYTDRKVYGYTF; V gene: TRBV6-6; D gene: NA; clone size: NA; J gene: TRBJ1-2
CDR3 DNA: TGCAGTGCTAGTCCTCAGGATTCACCCCTCCACTTT; CDR3 protein: CSASPQDSPLHF; V gene: TRBV20-1; D gene: NA; clone size: NA; J gene: TRBJ1-6
CDR3 DNA: TGTGCCAGCAGCACCAGGGGGTTGGCTTTCTTT; CDR3 protein: CASSTRGLAFF; V gene: TRBV7-9; D gene: TRBD1; clone size: NA; J gene: TRBJ1-1
CDR3 DNA: TGCGCCAGCAGCTTGGGTGACACTCGCAATCAGCCCCAGCATTTT; CDR3 protein: CASSLGDTRNQPQHF; V gene: TRBV5-1; D gene: NA; clone size: few; J gene: TRBJ1-5